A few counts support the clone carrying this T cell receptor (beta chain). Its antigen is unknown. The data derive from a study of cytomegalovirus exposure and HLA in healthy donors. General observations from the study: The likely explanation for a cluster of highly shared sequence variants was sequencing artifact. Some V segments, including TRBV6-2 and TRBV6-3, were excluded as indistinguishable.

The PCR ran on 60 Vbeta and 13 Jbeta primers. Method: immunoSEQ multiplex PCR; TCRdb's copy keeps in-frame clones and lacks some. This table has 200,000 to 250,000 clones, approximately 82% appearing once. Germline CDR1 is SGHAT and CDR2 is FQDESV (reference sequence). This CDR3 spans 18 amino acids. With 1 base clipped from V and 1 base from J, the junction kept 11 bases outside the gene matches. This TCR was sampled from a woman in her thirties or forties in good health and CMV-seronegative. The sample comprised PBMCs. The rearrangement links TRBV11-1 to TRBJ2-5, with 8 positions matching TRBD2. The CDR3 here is CASSLGLLGAGGQETQYF. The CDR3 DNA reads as TGTGCCAGCAGCTTAGGCCTCTTGGGGGCGGGGGGCCAAGAGACCCAGTACTTC.